This record looks at one T cell receptor (beta chain) sequence and its context. What it binds is not known. CDR3 length equals 18 residues. Per germline, CDR1 LGHNA and CDR2 YSLEER. The V and J ends lost 0 bases and 0 bases, in that order; junction bases with no gene match: 6. The sample is drawn from a study of CD8 T cells in Susac syndrome. Study-wide context: Sequenced Susac syndrome patients included roughly six with clinically active disease and about eight in remission. Findings of the study overall: A relatively small number of individuals underwent TCR sequencing and HLA analysis.

After extraction with the RNeasy kit, about 0.45 to 1 ug of the RNA was reverse transcribed using random hexamers. Amplification of TCR beta CDR3 used immunoSEQ multiplex PCR across 54 Vbeta and 13 Jbeta. From the immunoSEQ multiplex PCR reads, TCRdb called clonotypes with MiXCR, one entry per CDR3 protein. The table has 130,000 or so distinct CDR3 sequences, just under 95% seen once; the top ten hold about 0.3%. Sequencing was done on a sample of CD8+ T cells from PBMCs. The sequence came from a human donor with Susac syndrome. The chain uses TRBV4-3 and TRBJ2-7, with TRBD2 identical over 12 bases. The CDR3, as DNA: TGCGCCAGCAGCCAAGAATCAGGGGGACTAGCGGGCTCCTACGAGCAGTACTTC. It translates to CASSQESGGLAGSYEQYF.